What follows are 32 T cell receptor beta chains derived from one specimen sequenced in a study of neoadjuvant anti-PD-1 for oral cavity cancer (dated by TCRdb to the early 2020s). In light of the paper, this sample's time point label describes: after neoadjuvant nivolumab, at surgical resection. Libraries were made using the immunoSEQ multiplex PCR assay. TCRdb mirrors the immuneACCESS table, restricted to in-frame sequences. Some clones are absent from its copies; in checked studies, under half trace to an unresolved V gene, and the reason for the others is unknown. This sample holds roughly 15,000 clones; 60% to 75% were observed only once. The top ten clones comprise approximately 3% of the sample. Source: PBMCs, taken after nivolumab (anti-PD-1) treatment. Every receptor here comes from a person between 40 and 80 years old with oral cavity squamous cell carcinoma.

V and J are TRBV13 and TRBJ2-3; TRBD2 aligns across 8 bases. The CDR3 length is 14 residues. Germline CDR1 PRHDT, CDR2 FYEKMQ (reference sequence). Trimming removed 3 bases from V and 9 bases from J; junction bases left unmatched: 8. The CDR3 spells CASSLGLGAWTQYF. CDR3 bases: TGTGCCAGCAGCTTGGGACTAGGGGCGTGGACGCAGTATTTT.

The rearrangement links TRBV6-1 to TRBJ1-4, with D unclear. Germline V gene lookup returns CDR1 MNHNS and CDR2 SASEGT. The CDR3 has 14 residues. V was clipped by 5 bases and J by 0 bases, with 7 bases between them. CDR3 sequence: CASSRQATNEKLFF. The CDR3 DNA sequence: TGTGCCAGCAGTAGACAAGCAACTAATGAAAAACTGTTTTTT.

This clone has more than one count but fewer than ten. The chain couples TRBV7-9 to TRBJ1-1; 8 nucleotides match TRBD1. Germline V gene lookup returns CDR1 SEHNR and CDR2 FQNEAQ (reference sequence). The junction had 3 bases not matched to a gene; V was cut back by 5 bases and J by 1 base. CDR3 length: 14 residues. CDR3 in DNA: TGTGCCAGCAGCCGACAGGGGACGAACACTGAAGCTTTCTTT. It codes for CASSRQGTNTEAFF. The entire variable domain, with the rest obtained from reference TRBV7-9 and TRBJ1-1, is as follows: DTGVSQNPRHKITKRGQNVTFRCDPISEHNRLYWYRQTLGQGPEFLTYFQNEAQLEKSRLLSDRFSAERPKGSFSTLEIQRTEQGDSAMYLCASSRQGTNTEAFFGQGTRLTVV.

Here the CDR3 reads CASSLRYNTGELFF. Written as DNA, the CDR3 is TGTGCCAGCAGCTTGCGCTATAACACCGGGGAGCTGTTTTTT. The V and J genes are TRBV5-6 and TRBJ2-2; D not certain. The germline V gene has CDR1 SGHDT and CDR2 YYEEEE. V gave up 1 base and J gave up 2 bases, with 6 bases separating them. This CDR3 region has 14 residues.

The DNA for the CDR3 is TGTGCCAGCAGCGTAGCTGGGGAGGGCTATGGCTACACCTTC. Its translation: CASSVAGEGYGYTF. The chain recombines TRBV9 with TRBJ1-2, with D unclear. Germline-derived CDR1 and CDR2 are SGDLS and YYNGEE. This CDR3 has 14 amino acids. The ends were cut back, 0 bases at V and 4 bases at J, with 10 bases in the middle.

The rearrangement uses TRBV19 and TRBJ2-1; D might be TRBD1 (6 bases). Germline CDR1 is LNHDA and CDR2 is SQIVND (reference sequence). V gave up 2 bases and J gave up 4 bases, with 15 bases separating them. This CDR3 spans 16 amino acids. The CDR3 loop reads CASSINPGTKYNEQFF. The CDR3 coding sequence is TGTGCCAGTAGTATAAACCCCGGGACAAAGTACAATGAGCAGTTCTTC.

The V gene is TRBV6-5, the J gene TRBJ2-7, with a tentative D call TRBD2 (6 bases). The CDR3 is made up of 13 amino acids. Germline V lookup: CDR1 MNHEY, CDR2 SVGAGI. Trimming shortened V by 6 bases and J by 7 bases, and 16 bases separated the two germline ends. The CDR3 is CASSQRLDGEQYF. The CDR3 nucleotides read TGTGCCAGCAGCCAACGACTAGACGGGGAGCAGTACTTC.

This sequence joins TRBV9 and TRBJ1-3; TRBD1 aligns across 7 bases. With V trimmed by 2 bases and J by 0 bases, 5 bases remained unmatched. This CDR3 comprises 16 residues. The germline gives CDR1 SGDLS, CDR2 YYNGEE. CDR3 residues: CASSVETGYSGNTIYF. For the CDR3, the DNA is TGTGCCAGCAGCGTCGAGACAGGGTACTCTGGAAACACCATATATTTT.

The J gene is TRBJ2-2, the V gene TRBV25-1, with 13 bases lining up with TRBD2. Germline lookup yields CDR1 MGHDK and CDR2 SYGVNS. CDR3 length: 18 residues. Trimming at V came to 2 bases and at J to 2 bases, leaving 5 bases not matched to a gene. The CDR3 DNA is TGTGCCAGCAGTGAAGCATGGACTAGCGGGAGCAACACCGGGGAGCTGTTTTTT. Residues: CASSEAWTSGSNTGELFF. The entire variable domain, with the rest obtained from reference TRBV25-1 and TRBJ2-2, is as follows: EADIYQTPRYLVIGTGKKITLECSQTMGHDKMYWYQQDPGMELHLIHYSYGVNSTEKGDLSSESTVSRIRTEHFPLTLESARPSHTSQYLCASSEAWTSGSNTGELFFGEGSRLTVL.

This rearrangement joins TRBV29-1 to TRBJ2-3, with 8 bases fitting TRBD1. Germline V gives CDR1 SQVTM, CDR2 ANQGSEA. The V gene end was trimmed by 4 bases and the J gene end by 0 bases; junction bases not matched to a gene: 9. The CDR3 is 16 amino acids. The CDR3 sequence: CSVVWGQVASTDTQYF. CDR3 DNA: TGCAGCGTTGTATGGGGACAGGTTGCTAGCACAGATACGCAGTATTTT.

The chain is built from TRBV6-5 and TRBJ1-2, with D tentatively TRBD1 (5 bases). Trimming removed 2 bases from V and 7 bases from J, with 17 bases in between. The CDR3 loop spans 15 amino acids. The V gene's germline CDR1 is MNHEY and CDR2 SVGAGI. CDR3 nucleotides: TGTGCCAGCAGTTACGGGGGAGGCTCGGGATCTGGCTACACCTTC. As protein: CASSYGGGSGSGYTF.

The chain combines TRBV7-9 with TRBJ2-3, with 10 positions matching TRBD2. The germline CDR1 and CDR2 sequences are SEHNR and FQNEAQ (reference sequence). J was trimmed by 2 bases and V by 4 bases; bases with no gene match: 6. The CDR3 has 16 amino acids. The CDR3 sequence: CASSSGLAEYTDTQYF. Written as DNA, the CDR3 is TGTGCCAGCAGCTCCGGACTAGCGGAGTACACAGATACGCAGTATTTT.

This clone has only a few counts. This chain connects TRBV18 to TRBJ2-3; TRBD2 aligns across 14 bases. Trimming at V came to 3 bases and at J to 5 bases, leaving 4 bases not matched to a gene. This CDR3 has 16 residues. Germline loops: CDR1 KGHSH, CDR2 LQKENI. The CDR3 DNA reads TGTGCCAGCTCACCTCGACTAGCGGGAGGGAAAGATACGCAGTATTTT. Protein: CASSPRLAGGKDTQYF.

The CDR3 bases are TGCGCCAGCAGCTTGGCCGGGGGACTACTGAACACCGGGGAGCTGTTTTTT. Translation gives CASSLAGGLLNTGELFF. The chain links TRBV5-1 to TRBJ2-2, with 7 bases identical to TRBD2. The germline V gene has CDR1 SGHRS and CDR2 YFSETQ. The CDR3 is 17 amino acids. V lost 0 bases and J lost 1; bases outside the gene matches: 6.

The chain joins TRBV30 to TRBJ2-5, with D tentatively TRBD1 or TRBD2 (5 bases each). Germline-derived CDR1 and CDR2 are GTSNPN and SVGIG (reference sequence). V dropped 3 bases and J dropped 0 bases, with 8 bases sitting between them. The CDR3 is made up of 13 amino acids. CDR3 amino acids: CAWSGANQETQYF. CDR3 DNA sequence: TGTGCCTGGAGCGGGGCAAACCAAGAGACCCAGTACTTC.

Only a few counts were recorded for this clone. The V and J genes are TRBV2 and TRBJ1-5, with a weak D call TRBD1 (6 bases). The germline CDR1 and CDR2 sequences are SNHLY and FYNNEI. This CDR3 is 13 amino acids long. The V gene lost 6 bases and the J gene lost 12 bases, with 18 bases spanning the gap. CDR3 protein: CASSRDGGWHQHF. As DNA, the CDR3 is TGTGCCAGCAGCCGGGACGGGGGCTGGCACCAGCATTTT.

The rearrangement uses TRBV29-1 and TRBJ2-3; 7 nucleotides align to TRBD2. Germline loops: CDR1 SQVTM, CDR2 ANQGSEA. This CDR3 spans 15 amino acids. V was pared by 6 bases and J by 0 bases, with 9 bases of the junction left unmatched. The CDR3 region is CSVPGGERSTDTQYF. CDR3 coding DNA: TGCAGCGTGCCGGGGGGTGAGCGGAGCACAGATACGCAGTATTTT.

The V and J genes are TRBV19 and TRBJ2-1, with unresolved D. Trimming shortened V by 2 bases and J by 6 bases, and 8 bases separated the two germline ends. The CDR3 is made up of 13 amino acids. The germline CDR1 and CDR2 sequences are LNHDA and SQIVND (reference sequence). CDR3 amino acids: CASSITRSNEQFF. The CDR3 coding sequence is TGTGCCAGTAGTATAACCAGATCCAATGAGCAGTTCTTC.

The V and J genes are TRBV10-1 and TRBJ2-3, with 8 bases identical to TRBD2. Germline CDR1 and CDR2: WNHNN and SYGVQD (reference sequence). This CDR3 spans 15 amino acids. With 9 bases clipped from V and 2 bases from J, the junction kept 10 bases outside the gene matches. CDR3 coding DNA: TGCGCCAGTAGCCGGGGTAGCGGGAACACAGATACGCAGTATTTT. Protein sequence: CASSRGSGNTDTQYF.

The chain has TRBV29-1 and TRBJ2-3, with D possibly TRBD2 on 6 matching bases. CDR1 SQVTM and CDR2 ANQGSEA come from the germline V gene. V gave up 8 bases and J gave up 1 base, with 19 bases separating them. The CDR3 loop spans 15 amino acids. CDR3 region: CSSLLASDGTDTQYF. The DNA for the CDR3 is TGCAGCTCGCTTTTGGCTAGCGATGGCACAGATACGCAGTATTTT.

V usage is TRBV5-1 and J usage is TRBJ2-5; D not certain. The CDR3 is made up of 16 amino acids. The ends were cut back, 3 bases at V and 1 base at J, with 16 bases in the middle. The germline CDR1 and CDR2 sequences are SGHRS and YFSETQ. The CDR3, as DNA: TGCGCCAGCAGCTCATCAGTGTTAGCCCCCCAAGAGACCCAGTACTTC. Translation gives CASSSSVLAPQETQYF.

This clone was observed a handful of times. This chain joins TRBV6-1 and TRBJ2-7; unclear D gene. Germline CDR1 reads MNHNS; CDR2 reads SASEGT. This CDR3 is built from 15 residues. The V gene lost 2 bases and the J gene lost 6 bases, with 17 bases spanning the gap. The CDR3 coding sequence is TGTGCCAGCAGTGAATCATCCGGGTTGCCGCCCGAGCAGTACTTC. This sequence encodes CASSESSGLPPEQYF.

This rearrangement joins TRBV5-4 to TRBJ1-5; tentative D call: TRBD1 (5 bases). The CDR3 consists of 17 residues. Deletions cut 4 bases from V and 0 bases from J, with 17 bases between. Germline lookup yields CDR1 SGHNT and CDR2 YYREEE (reference sequence). CDR3: CASSRGGPGNSNQPQHF. The DNA of the CDR3 is TGTGCCAGCAGCCGGGGGGGTCCAGGCAATAGCAATCAGCCCCAGCATTTT.

The chain couples TRBV2 to TRBJ2-1, with 12 bases that match TRBD2. The V and J ends lost 5 bases and 7 bases, in that order; junction bases with no gene match: 15. The germline V gene has CDR1 SNHLY and CDR2 FYNNEI. The length of the CDR3 is 18 residues. This CDR3 reads CASSLTQGLAGIMNEQFF. CDR3 coding DNA: TGTGCCAGCAGTCTAACCCAAGGACTAGCGGGAATTATGAATGAGCAGTTCTTC.

The rearrangement joins TRBV6-1 to TRBJ2-3; 12 bases match TRBD2. Germline-derived CDR1 and CDR2 are MNHNS and SASEGT. This CDR3 comprises 17 residues. J was trimmed by 5 bases and V by 2 bases; bases with no gene match: 8. DNA for the CDR3: TGTGCCAGCAGTGAAAGCGCGAGACTAGCGGGAGAAGATACGCAGTATTTT. It is translated as CASSESARLAGEDTQYF.

The chain combines TRBV6-1 with TRBJ2-4; 8 nucleotides line up with TRBD2. J gave up 4 bases and V 0 bases, and 5 bases lay outside the gene matches. The CDR3 contains 16 residues. The germline V gene has CDR1 MNHNS and CDR2 SASEGT. The CDR3 reads CASSEAPGGVKNIQYF. The CDR3 DNA reads as TGTGCCAGCAGTGAAGCCCCCGGGGGGGTAAAAAACATTCAGTACTTC.

The V call is TRBV5-4, the J call TRBJ2-7; D is uncertain. Germline-derived CDR1 and CDR2 are SGHNT and YYREEE (reference sequence). V was shortened by 1 base and J by 2 bases, with 10 bases between the two germline ends. CDR3 length equals 14 residues. The CDR3 loop reads CASSLPDGAYEQYF. The CDR3 bases are TGTGCCAGCAGCTTGCCGGACGGTGCCTACGAGCAGTACTTC.

The J gene is TRBJ2-7, the V gene TRBV19; 8 bases align to TRBD1. The length of the CDR3 is 16 residues. After removal of 5 bases from V and 7 bases from J, the junction contained 16 bases not matched to a gene. Germline CDR1 and CDR2: LNHDA and SQIVND (reference sequence). The CDR3 DNA reads TGTGCCAGTAGTCTCTCCCCGGGGCAGGGGGCGCGTGAGCAGTACTTC. This encodes CASSLSPGQGAREQYF.

The chain uses TRBV5-5 and TRBJ2-3; 7 bases agree with TRBD1. This CDR3 spans 16 amino acids. Germline V gives CDR1 SGHKS, CDR2 YYEKEE (reference sequence). V dropped 0 bases and J dropped 4; count of bases not matched to a gene: 8. The CDR3 DNA is TGTGCCAGCAGCTTGGCTTTGACAGGGATAGCAGATACGCAGTATTTT. Protein: CASSLALTGIADTQYF. Supplemented by reference TRBV5-5 and TRBJ2-3, the full variable domain reads DAGVTQSPTHLIKTRGQQVTLRCSPISGHKSVSWYQQVLGQGPQFIFQYYEKEERGRGNFPDRFSARQFPNYSSELNVNALLLGDSALYLCASSLALTGIADTQYFGPGTRLTVL.

This sequence joins TRBV27 and TRBJ2-7; D may be TRBD1 (6 bases). CDR3 length: 14 amino acids. Germline V CDR1 and CDR2: MNHEY, SMNVEV (reference sequence). V gave up 5 bases and J gave up 2 bases, with 13 bases separating them. The CDR3 sequence: CASSPRQVPYEQYF. CDR3 DNA sequence: TGTGCCAGCAGTCCTCGACAGGTTCCCTACGAGCAGTACTTC.

This clone was observed a single time. V and J are TRBV25-1 and TRBJ1-2; no clear D gene. The CDR3 consists of 16 residues. Per germline, CDR1 MGHDK and CDR2 SYGVNS. V was clipped by 1 base and J by 1 base, with 13 bases between them. CDR3 nucleotide sequence: TGTGCCAGCAGTGAATCATCAGGTCGGGGTAACTATGGCTACACCTTC. Translating it yields CASSESSGRGNYGYTF.

The chain carries TRBV6-1 and TRBJ2-3; D is possibly TRBD1 (6 bases). CDR1 and CDR2 (germline): MNHNS, SASEGT. The V end lost 5 bases, the J end lost 9 bases, and 12 bases lay between the germline ends. The CDR3 runs 12 residues. The CDR3 protein is CASSLSGTTQYF. In DNA form, the CDR3 reads TGTGCCAGCAGTCTGTCCGGGACAACGCAGTATTTT.